This T cell receptor (beta chain) was identified during a study of neurological immune-mediated disorders. Study-wide background: Of 35 or so multiple sclerosis patients, some 30 were relapsing-remitting and 3 secondary progressive. Study findings and constraints: Neither clinical nor MRI features were associated with the multiple sclerosis repertoire cluster. When the repertoires were sorted by phylogenetic grouping, those of 18 of 34 multiple sclerosis patients ended up in one related-CDR3 cluster, a possible signature.

This CDR3 has 13 residues. V lost 9 bases, J lost 4 bases, and 13 bases lay in between. Germline V lookup: CDR1 SGHDT, CDR2 YYEEEE. The cDNA was produced through 5'RACE with 10-nucleotide random UMIs. Each CDR3 protein is one row after TCRdb ran MiXCR on the 5' RACE reads. The sample records roughly 67,000 distinct CDR3 sequences, approximately 3.7% being singletons. This clonotype has a count of ten or more. Its antigen is unidentified. The clonotype comes from a man aged 50-59 years with multiple sclerosis. The chain recombines TRBV5-6 with TRBJ1-4; D gene uncertain. The sample consisted of PBMCs. CDR3 DNA: TGTGCCACCGGAAAGGACGGTAATGAAAAACTGTTTTTT. It encodes CATGKDGNEKLFF.